This passage covers 16 T cell receptor beta chains from one sample sequenced in a study of blood T cells in healthy people across ages. A J-beta primer mix and a sample-barcoded 5' primer were used in a second PCR of roughly 6 to 12 cycles. Via MiXCR, TCRdb re-called the 5' RACE reads, giving one row per CDR3 protein. This table holds about 780,000 distinct CDR3 sequences, less than 80% found once. Sequencing was performed on blood. These receptors were obtained from a man aged 25 to 45 in good health.

The chain has TRBV21-1 and TRBJ2-5; the D call in the table, TRBD2, was not verified against the DNA. TRBV21-1 has pseudogene status. The length of the CDR3 is 14 residues. The CDR3 nucleotides read TGTGCCAGCAGCAAAGAGCAGGGCAAAGAGACCCAGTACTTC. It is translated as CASSKEQGKETQYF.

This clonotype appeared a few times. This rearrangement joins TRBV20-1 to TRBJ2-1; 8 bases match TRBD2. After removal of 5 bases from V and 3 bases from J, the junction contained 6 bases not matched to a gene. Per the germline V gene, CDR1 is DFQATT and CDR2 is SNEGSKA (reference sequence). The CDR3 has 14 residues. CDR3 protein: CSASGLAGYNEQFF. Here the CDR3 DNA reads TGCAGTGCTTCTGGACTAGCCGGCTACAATGAGCAGTTCTTC.

The chain links TRBV12-3 or TRBV12-4 to TRBJ2-5; 11 positions agree with TRBD2. J lost 7 bases, V lost 4 bases, and 14 bases had no gene match. This CDR3 is 17 amino acids long. The CDR3 coding sequence is TGTGCCAGCAGTTCCCCCTATAGCGGGGGGGAATCAGGGACCCAGTACTTC. Translated, it gives CASSSPYSGGESGTQYF.

The chain is built from TRBV20-1 and TRBJ1-1, with TRBD1 identical over 7 bases. The germline gives CDR1 DFQATT, CDR2 SNEGSKA (reference sequence). CDR3 length: 14 amino acids. V dropped 5 bases and J dropped 3; count of bases not matched to a gene: 9. The CDR3 region is CSAQKDRLDTEAFF. The CDR3 nucleotides are TGCAGTGCTCAGAAGGACAGGTTGGACACTGAAGCTTTCTTT.

The chain joins TRBV20-1 to TRBJ2-7; D may be TRBD2 (6 bases). The CDR3 covers 13 residues. V lost 6 bases and J lost 3, with 15 bases in between. The V gene's germline CDR1 is DFQATT and CDR2 SNEGSKA (reference sequence). As DNA, the CDR3 is TGCAGTGCGTACCTCGGGGGAAACTACGAGCAGTACTTC. Protein product: CSAYLGGNYEQYF.

J is TRBJ1-1 and V is TRBV29-1; the match to TRBD1 covers 7 bases. The CDR3 runs to 14 residues. V shed 5 bases and J 3 bases; nucleotides not matched to a gene: 9. CDR1 and CDR2 from the germline V gene are SQVTM and ANQGSEA. The CDR3 reads CSVQTGTVYTEAFF. As DNA, the CDR3 is TGCAGCGTTCAAACAGGGACAGTTTACACTGAAGCTTTCTTT.

The genes are TRBV25-1 and TRBJ2-5; weak D call: TRBD2 (5 bases). This CDR3 has 11 residues. With 2 bases removed from V and 11 bases from J, the gap between germline ends came to 9 bases. Germline loops: CDR1 MGHDK, CDR2 SYGVNS. The CDR3 protein is CASSELWEQYF. CDR3 nucleotide sequence: TGTGCCAGCAGTGAACTATGGGAGCAGTACTTC.

The table lists this clonotype with a few counts. In nucleotides, the CDR3 is TGTGCCAGCAGTGACCTCCCGGACAGCTCTCGGAATGAGCAGTTCTTC. It codes for CASSDLPDSSRNEQFF. This chain links TRBV6-4 with TRBJ2-1; weak D call: TRBD1 (6 bases). The V gene's germline CDR1 is MRHNA and CDR2 SNTAGT. V was trimmed by 2 bases and J by 7 bases, leaving 18 bases between them. This CDR3 has 16 residues.

The rearrangement links TRBV10-3 to TRBJ2-7, with TRBD2 matching 7 bases. The V gene end was trimmed by 3 bases and the J gene end by 2 bases; junction bases not matched to a gene: 10. This CDR3 comprises 16 residues. Germline lookup yields CDR1 ENHRY and CDR2 SYGVKD. The CDR3, as DNA: TGTGCCATCAGTGAAAGGGAGCGGGGCTCACCCTACGAGCAGTACTTC. Amino acids: CAISERERGSPYEQYF.

The chain combines TRBV6-1 with TRBJ1-1, with D perhaps matching TRBD1 (6 bases). The V and J ends lost 3 bases and 6 bases respectively, with 11 bases between them. The CDR3 runs 13 residues. Germline V lookup: CDR1 MNHNS, CDR2 SASEGT. CDR3 bases: TGTGCCAGCAGTGATAGGGGGACTCCTGAAGCTTTCTTT. This gives the protein CASSDRGTPEAFF.

The chain carries TRBV27 and TRBJ1-4, with no clear D. The CDR3 covers 15 residues. Germline lookup yields CDR1 MNHEY and CDR2 SMNVEV (reference sequence). V lost 2 bases and J 5 bases, leaving 12 bases between the germline ends. CDR3 region: CASSLHAERNEKLFF. The DNA for the CDR3 is TGTGCCAGCAGTTTACATGCAGAGAGAAATGAAAAACTGTTTTTT.

The chain recombines TRBV5-1 with TRBJ2-1, with a possible D match to TRBD2 (6 bases). The CDR3 has 15 amino acids. Per germline, CDR1 SGHRS and CDR2 YFSETQ. Trimming shortened V by 4 bases and J by 1 base, and 12 bases separated the two germline ends. The CDR3 protein is CASSPTSYSYNEQFF. The CDR3 region has the DNA TGCGCCAGCAGCCCTACTAGCTATTCCTACAATGAGCAGTTCTTC.

The chain is built from TRBV20-1 and TRBJ2-4; 14 bases agree with TRBD2. The CDR3 has 14 residues. CDR1 DFQATT and CDR2 SNEGSKA come from the germline V gene (reference sequence). The CDR3 bases are TGCAGCTGGACTAGCGGGGGGCCCAACGGCATTCAGTACTTC. It encodes CSWTSGGPNGIQYF.

This clonotype was seen only a few times. The CDR3 protein is CASNLGGGETQYF. The DNA of the CDR3 is TGTGCCAGCAATCTGGGGGGGGGAGAGACCCAGTACTTC. V gene TRBV6-5 combines with J gene TRBJ2-5; 7 bases map to TRBD2. Germline V gives CDR1 MNHEY, CDR2 SVGAGI. This CDR3 is built from 13 residues. The junction had 6 bases not matched to a gene; V was cut back by 7 bases and J by 4 bases.

This chain links TRBV6-5 with TRBJ2-1; the D gene is possibly TRBD2 (7 bases). Germline CDR1 is MNHEY and CDR2 is SVGAGI. CDR3 size: 15 residues. V lost 4 bases, J lost 10 bases, and 20 bases lay in between. CDR3 DNA sequence: TGTGCCAGCAGTTCATTTTCGGGGGGAGGGGGAGAGCAGTTCTTC. Translated: CASSSFSGGGGEQFF.

The chain combines TRBV6-5 with TRBJ2-1; 7 positions match TRBD1. Germline V gene lookup returns CDR1 MNHEY and CDR2 SVGAGI. This CDR3 region has 16 residues. Unmatched junction bases numbered 12, after V lost 4 bases and J lost 6 bases. CDR3 sequence reads: CASSSPRDRVGNEQFF. CDR3 DNA: TGTGCCAGCAGTTCGCCCCGGGACAGAGTAGGCAATGAGCAGTTCTTC.